Listed here is a single T cell receptor beta chain. Its cognate antigen is unknown. This entry is derived from a study of shared clonotypes between healthy human individuals. Study results and caveats: Sequencing depth was a factor that was expected to affect clonotype sharing among donors. Generation probabilities of non-shared clonotypes were lower (relative to those shared by all four donors). Apart from blood, nothing was sampled; tissue repertoires likely differ.

Some clones are missing from TCRdb's copy, which holds only in-frame ones; the method was immunoSEQ multiplex PCR. The sample lists roughly 1,800,000 clones, approximately 94% seen once, with more than 0.9% in the top ten. Positive CCR7 selection of CD45RO-negative cells yielded the naive CD8 cells, and terminally differentiated effector memory CD45RA+ cells were excluded. The CDR3 totals 15 residues. V shed 0 bases, J shed 7 bases, and the junction held 5 bases outside the gene matches. The V gene's germline CDR1 is SGHRS and CDR2 YFSETQ. Sample: naive CD8+ T cells sorted from blood. The chain recombines TRBV5-1 with TRBJ2-1, with 9 bases lining up with TRBD2. The source is a man younger than 35 in good health. CDR3 sequence: CASSLASGVRNEQFF. CDR3 coding DNA: TGCGCCAGCAGCTTGGCTAGCGGGGTACGGAATGAGCAGTTCTTC.